This T cell receptor beta chain was identified in a study of blood T cell repertoires in COVID-19. The overall study: Acute and convalescent COVID-19 samples came from the United States, Italy and Spain. In each case, the material was cDNA or gDNA derived from T cells, B-cell-depleted T cells, or PBMCs.

Trimming took 4 bases from V and 6 from J, leaving 15 bases between them. CDR1 and CDR2 from the germline V gene are SGHAT and FQNNGV. This CDR3 has 15 amino acids. Authors' methods: Estimation of nucleated cell counts relied on the amplification of reference gene primers. Libraries were prepared by immunoSEQ multiplex PCR; TCRdb keeps only in-frame clonotypes and omits some of them. V and J calls and clone size are as listed in that table; D and trimming were resolved from the DNA. In the table there are around 120,000 clones, around 83% of which are singletons. The sequence was obtained from a man older than 75 with active or convalescent COVID-19. Sequenced sample: peripheral blood. This chain uses TRBV11-2 with TRBJ2-2; D possibly corresponds to TRBD2 (5 bases). CDR3 residues: CASSSLKRVPGELFF. The CDR3, as DNA: TGTGCCAGCAGCTCCTTAAAGAGGGTTCCCGGGGAGCTGTTTTTT. Drawing the rest from reference TRBV11-2 and TRBJ2-2, the complete variable domain is EAGVAQSPRYKIIEKRQSVAFWCNPISGHATLYWYQQILGQGPKLLIQFQNNGVVDDSQLPKDRFSAERLKGVDSTLKIQPAKLEDSAVYLCASSSLKRVPGELFFGEGSRLTVL.